The 31 T cell receptor beta chains reported below all come from one sample, sequenced in a study of cytomegalovirus exposure and HLA in healthy donors. 13 Jbeta primers and 60 Vbeta primers were used for the PCR. Profiled with immunoSEQ multiplex PCR; TCRdb holds only in-frame clones, not every one. In the table there are 140,000 to 150,000 clones, 8.5% to 10% of which are singletons. The sequenced sample was PBMCs. These receptors were collected from a man in his fifties in good health and CMV-seronegative.

This clone was observed a few times. The rearrangement links TRBV7-8 to TRBJ1-3; D is undetermined. Germline V lookup: CDR1 SGHVS, CDR2 FQNEAQ. The V end lost 8 bases, the J end lost 0 bases, and 11 bases lay between the germline ends. The CDR3 length is 14 residues. The CDR3 DNA is TGTGCCAGCGCCGGCGGCCCCTCTGGAAACACCATATATTTT. Translated, it gives CASAGGPSGNTIYF. Full variable domain (remainder filled in from reference TRBV7-8 and TRBJ1-3): GAGVSQSPRYKVAKRGQDVALRCDPISGHVSLFWYQQALGQGPEFLTYFQNEAQLDKSGLPSDRFFAERPEGSVSTLKIQRTQQEDSAVYLCASAGGPSGNTIYFGEGSWLTVV.

The CDR3 region is CASSQDEQVYQPQHF. CDR3 nucleotides: TGCGCCAGCAGCCAAGATGAGCAGGTCTATCAGCCCCAGCATTTT. The V gene is TRBV4-1, the J gene TRBJ1-5; D uncertain. CDR1 is MGHRA, CDR2 YSYEKL, per germline. Deletions cut 0 bases from V and 5 bases from J, with 11 bases between. The CDR3 loop spans 15 amino acids.

This clone turned up a few times. The gene calls are TRBV5-1 and TRBJ2-7, with D tentatively TRBD2 (5 bases). Deletions cut 0 bases from V and 3 bases from J, with 10 bases between. CDR1 SGHRS and CDR2 YFSETQ come from the germline V gene. The CDR3 has 14 residues. CDR3 protein: CASSLAGRGYEQYF. CDR3 nucleotides: TGCGCCAGCAGCTTGGCTGGACGGGGCTACGAGCAGTACTTC.

The table lists this clone with a few counts. This chain joins TRBV6-4 and TRBJ2-3; 7 bases match TRBD1. Unmatched junction bases numbered 1, after V lost 3 bases and J lost 1 base. Germline V gene lookup returns CDR1 MRHNA and CDR2 SNTAGT. CDR3 size: 14 residues. The DNA for the CDR3 is TGTGCCAGCAGTGAAGGACAGGGCACAGATACGCAGTATTTT. This sequence encodes CASSEGQGTDTQYF.

The chain joins TRBV10-2 to TRBJ1-1; TRBD1 might be the D (5 bases). Per germline, CDR1 WSHSY and CDR2 SAAADI. CDR3 length equals 13 residues. Between the trimmed V and J ends, which lost 7 bases and 3 bases, there was a span of 12 bases. The CDR3 nucleotides read TGCGCCAGCACCCAGGCGGGGGACACTGAAGCTTTCTTT. Protein product: CASTQAGDTEAFF.

The chain recombines TRBV2 with TRBJ2-3, with 9 nucleotides matching TRBD1. CDR1 and CDR2 from the germline V gene are SNHLY and FYNNEI. Trimming at V came to 7 bases and at J to 1 base, leaving 3 bases not matched to a gene. The CDR3 loop spans 14 amino acids. The CDR3 sequence is CASIRDRGTDTQYF. The CDR3 nucleotides read TGTGCCAGCATTCGGGACAGGGGCACAGATACGCAGTATTTT.

The chain has TRBV2 and TRBJ1-1; 10 nucleotides line up with TRBD1. This CDR3 spans 16 amino acids. V lost 10 bases, J lost 1 base, and 12 bases stayed unmatched. CDR1 and CDR2 (germline): SNHLY, FYNNEI. The CDR3 sequence: CATAWDRGDWNTEAFF. The CDR3 DNA reads TGTGCCACAGCATGGGACAGGGGTGACTGGAACACTGAAGCTTTCTTT.

With regard to this clone: The identical CDR3 is also encoded by other nucleotide sequences in the sample. This sequence joins TRBV29-1 and TRBJ2-2, with 8 bases aligning to TRBD1. Trimming removed 6 bases from V and 5 bases from J; junction bases left unmatched: 8. From germline, CDR1 is SQVTM and CDR2 ANQGSEA. This CDR3 has 14 amino acids. For the CDR3, the DNA is TGCAGCGTCACAGGGGGACCAAGGACCGGGGAGCTGTTTTTT. Translated, it gives CSVTGGPRTGELFF.

This clone was seen repeatedly, ten times or more. Different DNA sequences within this sample yield the same CDR3. The chain combines TRBV19 with TRBJ1-2, with 8 bases matching TRBD1. CDR1 LNHDA and CDR2 SQIVND come from the germline V gene (reference sequence). The CDR3 has 14 residues. V trimming: 5 bases; J trimming: 4 bases; junction bases outside the gene matches: 6. CDR3 nucleotides: TGTGCCAGTAGTCCCGGACAGGGCGGCTATGGCTACACCTTC. Its translation: CASSPGQGGYGYTF. The variable domain in full, with the rest retrieved from reference TRBV19 and TRBJ1-2, is DGGITQSPKYLFRKEGQNVTLSCEQNLNHDAMYWYRQDPGQGLRLIYYSQIVNDFQKGDIAEGYSVSREKKESFPLTVTSAQKNPTAFYLCASSPGQGGYGYTFGSGTRLTVV.

This clone was seen a handful of times. J is TRBJ2-7 and V is TRBV2; no reliable D call. Looked up from germline, CDR1 is SNHLY and CDR2 is FYNNEI. CDR3 length: 15 amino acids. Trimming left V 1 base short and J 0 bases short, with 10 bases between. This chain's CDR3 is CASSEGPRSSYEQYF. The CDR3 nucleotides read TGTGCCAGCAGTGAAGGGCCGAGGAGCTCCTACGAGCAGTACTTC. The full variable domain, completed using reference TRBV2 and TRBJ2-7, is EPEVTQTPSHQVTQMGQEVILRCVPISNHLYFYWYRQILGQKVEFLVSFYNNEISEKSEIFDDQFSVERPDGSNFTLKIRSTKLEDSAMYFCASSEGPRSSYEQYFGPGTRLTVT.

This chain connects TRBV6-1 to TRBJ1-5, with 8 nucleotides matching TRBD1. This CDR3 is 14 amino acids long. CDR1 and CDR2 (germline): MNHNS, SASEGT. V trimming: 5 bases; J trimming: 7 bases; junction bases outside the gene matches: 7. CDR3 coding DNA: TGTGCCAGCAGTCGAAGACAGGGGTTCCAGCCCCAGCATTTT. Translation: CASSRRQGFQPQHF.

The V and J genes are TRBV29-1 and TRBJ1-5; TRBD1 agrees at 11 bases. Trimming at V came to 6 bases and at J to 6 bases, leaving 4 bases not matched to a gene. CDR1 is SQVTM, CDR2 ANQGSEA, per germline. The CDR3 consists of 13 residues. CDR3 sequence (DNA): TGCAGCGTGGGGACAGGGGGTACTCAGCCCCAGCATTTT. Amino acids: CSVGTGGTQPQHF.

This clone was counted only a few times. V is TRBV10-1 and J is TRBJ2-3; TRBD1 aligns across 10 bases. Germline CDR1 and CDR2: WNHNN and SYGVQD (reference sequence). The V and J ends lost 4 bases and 6 bases, in that order; junction bases with no gene match: 7. The CDR3 is 15 residues long. CDR3 protein: CASSVGTGVMDTQYF. CDR3 DNA: TGCGCCAGCAGTGTTGGGACAGGGGTTATGGATACGCAGTATTTT.

V and J are TRBV19 and TRBJ1-5, with a possible D match to TRBD1 (6 bases). Trimming took 1 base from V and 2 from J, leaving 9 bases between them. This CDR3 contains 15 residues. The germline V gene has CDR1 LNHDA and CDR2 SQIVND (reference sequence). The CDR3 coding sequence is TGTGCCAGTAGTATAGGGGGGCAGCGCAATCAGCCCCAGCATTTT. Translated, it gives CASSIGGQRNQPQHF.

This clone showed up just a few times. This chain uses TRBV18 with TRBJ1-1; 7 bases map to TRBD1. Germline V gene sequence: CDR1 KGHSH, CDR2 LQKENI. CDR3 length equals 14 residues. J lost 5 bases, V lost 5 bases, and 8 bases had no gene match. CDR3 in amino acids: CASSTRQGWTEAFF. The CDR3 DNA reads as TGTGCCAGCTCAACACGACAGGGTTGGACTGAAGCTTTCTTT.

The sample holds a few counts of this clone. The chain uses TRBV7-9 and TRBJ1-5, with D perhaps matching TRBD1 (6 bases). The V end lost 1 base, the J end lost 5 bases, and 9 bases lay between the germline ends. The CDR3 runs 14 residues. Germline V gene sequence: CDR1 SEHNR, CDR2 FQNEAQ (reference sequence). The CDR3 reads CASSLGGLDQPQHF. DNA for the CDR3: TGTGCCAGCAGCTTAGGGGGGCTCGATCAGCCCCAGCATTTT.

This chain joins TRBV11-2 and TRBJ2-1; 9 bases agree with TRBD2. The V gene end was trimmed by 5 bases and the J gene end by 4 bases; junction bases not matched to a gene: 3. Germline CDR1 is SGHAT and CDR2 is FQNNGV. The CDR3 loop spans 14 amino acids. The CDR3 coding sequence is TGTGCCAGCAGCACGACTAGCGGTTACAATGAGCAGTTCTTC. It is translated as CASSTTSGYNEQFF.

The rearrangement joins TRBV7-9 to TRBJ2-4, with 8 bases lining up with TRBD1. Germline-derived CDR1 and CDR2 are SEHNR and FQNEAQ (reference sequence). The length of the CDR3 is 15 residues. Trimming at V came to 3 bases and at J to 5 bases, leaving 6 bases not matched to a gene. This CDR3 is CASSFGQGLQNIQYF. The CDR3 DNA reads TGTGCCAGCAGCTTTGGACAGGGTCTTCAAAACATTCAGTACTTC.

The chain uses TRBV7-9 and TRBJ1-4, with a tentative D call TRBD1 (5 bases). Trimming pared 5 bases from V and 7 bases from J, leaving 17 bases between. The germline V gene encodes CDR1 SEHNR and CDR2 FQNEAQ (reference sequence). The CDR3 length is 15 residues. The CDR3 DNA reads TGTGCCAGCAGCCCCCCGGCAGGGCGGAGTGAAAAACTGTTTTTT. It yields the protein CASSPPAGRSEKLFF.

This clone was recorded a few times. This chain connects TRBV30 to TRBJ1-2; no reliable D call. V was trimmed by 4 bases and J by 1 base, leaving 13 bases between them. The V gene's germline CDR1 is GTSNPN and CDR2 SVGIG (reference sequence). This CDR3 region has 14 residues. The CDR3, as DNA: TGTGCCTGGATGGGCCAGGACTTTAACTATGGCTACACCTTC. Translation gives CAWMGQDFNYGYTF.

The gene calls are TRBV2 and TRBJ1-5; D is uncertain. This CDR3 spans 16 amino acids. V was trimmed by 6 bases and J by 6 bases, leaving 21 bases between them. Per germline, CDR1 SNHLY and CDR2 FYNNEI. DNA of the CDR3: TGTGCCAGCAGCCGCGACCTTGGCTCTATAGCTCAGCCCCAGCATTTT. Its translation is CASSRDLGSIAQPQHF.

The J gene is TRBJ2-1, the V gene TRBV30, with 8 bases aligning to TRBD2. V shed 2 bases and J 10 bases; nucleotides not matched to a gene: 4. Germline V gene sequence: CDR1 GTSNPN, CDR2 SVGIG (reference sequence). The CDR3 covers 12 residues. In nucleotides, the CDR3 is TGTGCCTGGAGTTGGGAGCGGGGGGAGCAGTTCTTC. It translates to CAWSWERGEQFF.

The chain carries TRBV15 and TRBJ2-3; D unresolved. V shed 8 bases and J shed 4 bases, with 7 bases lying between them. The CDR3 length is 11 residues. Germline V gives CDR1 LNHNV, CDR2 YYDKDF (reference sequence). This CDR3 is CATLQADTQYF. CDR3 nucleotides: TGTGCCACCCTCCAGGCAGATACGCAGTATTTT.

This clone was seen only a few times. The chain uses TRBV2 and TRBJ2-7, with 9 nucleotides matching TRBD2. Losses at the gene ends were 4 bases for V and 3 bases for J; bases not matched to a gene: 7. The CDR3 totals 15 residues. The germline V gene encodes CDR1 SNHLY and CDR2 FYNNEI. The chain's CDR3 is CASSAGTSLIYEQYF. As DNA, the CDR3 is TGTGCCAGCAGTGCCGGGACTAGCCTCATCTACGAGCAGTACTTC.

The chain recombines TRBV5-8 with TRBJ2-7, with D possibly matching TRBD1 (6 bases). This CDR3 spans 14 amino acids. CDR1 is SGHTS and CDR2 is YDEGEE in the germline V gene. V was trimmed by 2 bases and J by 2 bases, leaving 11 bases between them. CDR3 in DNA: TGTGCCAGCAGCTTTGAACAGGGACCCTACGAGCAGTACTTC. Its translation is CASSFEQGPYEQYF.

This clone appeared a few times. The chain uses TRBV6-1 and TRBJ2-7; 7 nucleotides match TRBD1. The CDR3 spans 13 residues. From germline, CDR1 is MNHNS and CDR2 SASEGT. V gave up 11 bases and J gave up 4 bases; unmatched junction bases: 11. CDR3 residues: CAGRTGATYEQYF. Written as DNA, the CDR3 is TGTGCCGGACGGACAGGAGCGACTTACGAGCAGTACTTC.

The rearrangement uses TRBV6-4 and TRBJ2-3; D possibly corresponds to TRBD2 (6 bases). CDR1 and CDR2 (germline): MRHNA, SNTAGT. CDR3 length equals 14 residues. V was pared by 6 bases and J by 2 bases, with 12 bases between. The CDR3 is CASSPGLDTDTQYF. The CDR3 DNA is TGTGCCAGCAGCCCGGGACTCGACACAGATACGCAGTATTTT.

Only a few counts were recorded for this clone. The rearrangement uses TRBV7-9 and TRBJ2-7; D uncertain. Germline V gene sequence: CDR1 SEHNR, CDR2 FQNEAQ (reference sequence). CDR3 size: 14 residues. V was cut by 4 bases and J by 2 bases, with 12 bases left in between. The CDR3 reads CASSYLSSPYEQYF. The CDR3 DNA sequence: TGTGCCAGCAGCTACCTATCGAGCCCCTACGAGCAGTACTTC.

A few counts support this clone. This sequence joins TRBV28 and TRBJ2-5; TRBD1 might be the D (6 bases). This CDR3 is 16 amino acids long. Germline-derived CDR1 and CDR2 are MDHEN and SYDVKM. V was cut by 3 bases and J by 0 bases, with 14 bases left in between. The CDR3 loop reads CASSFRDNWYQETQYF. The CDR3 DNA reads as TGTGCCAGCAGTTTTAGGGACAACTGGTACCAAGAGACCCAGTACTTC.

This clone was counted a few times. The genes are TRBV19 and TRBJ2-5; 12 positions agree with TRBD2. The CDR3 is 16 amino acids. Germline CDR1 is LNHDA and CDR2 is SQIVND (reference sequence). Unmatched junction bases numbered 7, after V lost 3 bases and J lost 5 bases. This CDR3 reads CASSIPGLAGMETQYF. CDR3 DNA sequence: TGTGCCAGTAGTATCCCCGGACTAGCGGGAATGGAGACCCAGTACTTC. Full variable domain (outside the CDR3, taken from reference TRBV19 and TRBJ2-5): DGGITQSPKYLFRKEGQNVTLSCEQNLNHDAMYWYRQDPGQGLRLIYYSQIVNDFQKGDIAEGYSVSREKKESFPLTVTSAQKNPTAFYLCASSIPGLAGMETQYFGPGTRLLVL.

This chain uses TRBV29-1 with TRBJ1-2, with a weak D call TRBD1 (5 bases). This CDR3 is built from 13 residues. Trimming took 6 bases from V and 2 from J, leaving 13 bases between them. Germline V gives CDR1 SQVTM, CDR2 ANQGSEA. CDR3 sequence (DNA): TGCAGCGTAATCCGGGACTGGAACTATGGCTACACCTTC. Protein: CSVIRDWNYGYTF.